The present T cell receptor beta chain was sequenced within a study of T cell clonality in common variable immunodeficiency. Study-wide points: CVID patient heterogeneity limited repertoire-clinical complication correlations. Fewer TCRbeta clones were shared among CVID subjects than controls.

This CDR3 region has 14 residues. Trimming removed 2 bases at V and 3 bases at J, with 10 bases between. Germline V CDR1 and CDR2: MNHEY, SVGEGT. Here immunoSEQ multiplex PCR was the method, and the copy in TCRdb shows in-frame clones only, minus some. The repertoire has about 52,000 clones, none seen only once; the ten largest take approximately 3.6%. This clone showed up many times. The target antigen is unknown. The read ends 3 residues early relative to the CDR3; the germline J gene fills the gap. The sequence came from a person aged 18 to 75 in good health. The source material was peripheral blood mononuclear cells. J is TRBJ1-1 and V is TRBV6-2 or TRBV6-3; D possibly corresponds to TRBD1 (6 bases). CDR3 residues: CASSYPRGYTEAFF. The CDR3 bases that were read are TGTGCCAGCAGTTACCCCAGGGGCTACACTGAA.